This entry concerns a single T cell receptor beta chain. The repertoire was sequenced with immunoSEQ multiplex PCR; TCRdb's copy has only in-frame clones and lacks some. The sample consists of approximately 81,000 clones, 80% to 90% of them appearing once. The sample originates from a study of technical replicates of blood from a handful of donors. Germline-derived CDR1 and CDR2 are LGHNA and YNFKEQ. This CDR3 is built from 15 residues. Trimming removed 0 bases from V and 6 bases from J; junction bases left unmatched: 7. The rearrangement uses TRBV4-2 and TRBJ2-5, with TRBD1 identical over 7 bases. The clonotype comes from a human donor in good health. Some clones in this sample may be carry-over from other donors' samples. The sequenced material came from PBMCs. DNA of the CDR3: TGTGCCAGCAGCCAAGATTTAGGGGGCCGGCAGACCCAGTACTTC. This sequence encodes CASSQDLGGRQTQYF.